The 15 T cell receptor beta chains presented below share a single source sample, sequenced in a study of blood T cell repertoires in COVID-19. Clones were read by immunoSEQ multiplex PCR, and TCRdb kept only the in-frame ones, dropping some. This sample has over 90,000 clones, with more than 75% found just once. The sample was peripheral blood. All receptors derive from a human donor in a cohort sampled during active COVID-19.

The chain joins TRBV7-2 to TRBJ1-2, with TRBD1 matching 12 bases. The junction had 11 bases not matched to a gene; V was cut back by 5 bases and J by 4 bases. CDR3 length: 17 amino acids. Germline V gene sequence: CDR1 SGHTA, CDR2 FQGNSA. This chain's CDR3 is CASSGRDRGRLSYGYTF. The CDR3 nucleotides are TGTGCCAGCAGCGGCCGGGACAGGGGGCGATTAAGCTATGGCTACACCTTC.

The chain employs TRBV5-4 and TRBJ2-7; D possibly corresponds to TRBD1 (5 bases). Trimming stripped 5 bases from V and 4 bases from J, with 22 bases between. Germline CDR1 SGHNT, CDR2 YYREEE (reference sequence). CDR3 length: 16 residues. The CDR3 nucleotides read TGTGCCAGCAGGCAAACAGGTGGCGGTCTTAAGTACGAGCAGTACTTC. It encodes CASRQTGGGLKYEQYF. Full variable domain (outside the CDR3, taken from reference TRBV5-4 and TRBJ2-7): ETGVTQSPTHLIKTRGQQVTLRCSSQSGHNTVSWYQQALGQGPQFIFQYYREEENGRGNFPPRFSGLQFPNYSSELNVNALELDDSALYLCASRQTGGGLKYEQYFGPGTRLTVT.

The chain is built from TRBV12-3 or TRBV12-4 and TRBJ2-1; weak D call: TRBD1 (6 bases). V gave up 3 bases and J gave up 5 bases, with 8 bases separating them. CDR3 size: 13 residues. DNA for the CDR3: TGTGCCAGCAGTTTCTACAGGGACAATGAGCAGTTCTTC. Its translation is CASSFYRDNEQFF.

CDR3: CASGKEGPDTQYF. DNA for the CDR3: TGTGCCAGCGGAAAGGAGGGCCCAGATACGCAGTATTTT. V gene TRBV5-4 combines with J gene TRBJ2-3, with D perhaps TRBD2 (6 bases). V was cut by 7 bases and J by 4 bases, with 13 bases left in between. This CDR3 region has 13 residues. In germline, CDR1 is SGHNT, CDR2 YYREEE (reference sequence). The full variable domain, rest sourced from reference TRBV5-4 and TRBJ2-3, is ETGVTQSPTHLIKTRGQQVTLRCSSQSGHNTVSWYQQALGQGPQFIFQYYREEENGRGNFPPRFSGLQFPNYSSELNVNALELDDSALYLCASGKEGPDTQYFGPGTRLTVL.

The J gene is TRBJ2-3, the V gene TRBV3-1 (or the pseudogene TRBV3-2); 7 bases line up with TRBD2. J lost 4 bases, V lost 4 bases, and 14 bases had no gene match. Germline assignment: CDR1 LGHDT and CDR2 YNNKEL (reference sequence). The CDR3 sequence is 17 residues long. The CDR3 reads CASSRLVAGDHADTQYF. DNA of the CDR3: TGTGCCAGCAGCCGACTGGTGGCGGGAGATCACGCAGATACGCAGTATTTT.

This chain uses TRBV18 with TRBJ2-1; D unresolved. Germline loops: CDR1 KGHSH, CDR2 LQKENI. The length of the CDR3 is 12 residues. V was shortened by 2 bases and J by 7 bases, with 6 bases between the two germline ends. The CDR3 coding sequence is TGTGCCAGCTCACCAAACCAGAATGAGCAGTTCTTC. Its translation is CASSPNQNEQFF.

The chain recombines TRBV24-1 with TRBJ2-7; TRBD2 aligns across 8 bases. Germline CDR1 is KGHDR and CDR2 is SFDVKD. J was trimmed by 3 bases and V by 12 bases; bases with no gene match: 6. The CDR3 covers 12 residues. The CDR3 spells CAPPGGNYEQYF. The CDR3, as DNA: TGTGCCCCGCCGGGGGGGAACTACGAGCAGTACTTC.

The chain uses TRBV3-1 (or the pseudogene TRBV3-2) and TRBJ1-1; 7 bases align to TRBD1. Trimming took 0 bases from V and 5 from J; bases not matched to a gene: 6. The CDR3 totals 15 residues. Germline-derived CDR1 and CDR2 are LGHDT and YNNKEL (reference sequence). CDR3 protein: CASSQERGPGTEAFF. The CDR3 nucleotides are TGTGCCAGCAGCCAAGAAAGGGGGCCGGGTACTGAAGCTTTCTTT.

The V call is TRBV7-3, the J call TRBJ2-1, with TRBD2 identical over 11 bases. J was trimmed by 9 bases and V by 2 bases; bases with no gene match: 9. CDR1 is SGHTA, CDR2 FQGTGA, per germline. CDR3 length equals 16 residues. The CDR3 loop is CASSLGLAGGVAEQFF. CDR3 sequence (DNA): TGTGCCAGCAGCTTAGGGCTAGCGGGAGGCGTGGCTGAGCAGTTCTTC.

This rearrangement joins TRBV20-1 to TRBJ2-5; possible D gene TRBD1, 5 bases. The CDR3 is 13 amino acids. Germline lookup yields CDR1 DFQATT and CDR2 SNEGSKA (reference sequence). V was clipped by 3 bases and J by 2 bases, with 10 bases between them. The CDR3 region is CSASDSYQETQYF. The DNA for the CDR3 is TGCAGTGCTAGTGACAGTTATCAAGAGACCCAGTACTTC.

V is TRBV7-3 and J is TRBJ2-1, with TRBD2 identical over 9 bases. Germline V gene sequence: CDR1 SGHTA, CDR2 FQGTGA. J lost 8 bases, V lost 3 bases, and 2 bases had no gene match. This CDR3 contains 13 residues. CDR3 residues: CASSFIAGDEQFF. DNA for the CDR3: TGTGCCAGCAGCTTCATAGCGGGAGATGAGCAGTTCTTC.

This clone turned up a few times. The V call is TRBV7-2, the J call TRBJ1-1; 8 bases are a match to TRBD1. CDR1 is SGHTA, CDR2 FQGNSA, per germline. The CDR3 spans 15 residues. With 5 bases clipped from V and 3 bases from J, the junction kept 8 bases outside the gene matches. The CDR3 DNA is TGTGCCAGCAGCCCCCAGGGGGCCTGGGACACTGAAGCTTTCTTT. The encoded protein is CASSPQGAWDTEAFF.

The chain combines TRBV5-8 with TRBJ1-1; D might be TRBD1 (6 bases). CDR1 is SGHTS, CDR2 YDEGEE, per germline. Trimming cost V 0 bases and J 5 bases, with 11 bases left between them. This CDR3 has 14 amino acids. The CDR3 sequence: CASSLARGPTEAFF. The DNA for the CDR3 is TGTGCCAGCAGCTTGGCCAGGGGTCCGACTGAAGCTTTCTTT. The full variable domain, with the rest looked up from reference TRBV5-8 and TRBJ1-1, is EAGVTQSPTHLIKTRGQQATLRCSPISGHTSVYWYQQALGLGLQFLLWYDEGEERNRGNFPPRFSGRQFPNYSSELNVNALELEDSALYLCASSLARGPTEAFFGQGTRLTVV.

The gene calls are TRBV5-1 and TRBJ2-7; D gene unclear. V gave up 3 bases and J gave up 1 base, with 5 bases separating them. Germline loops: CDR1 SGHRS, CDR2 YFSETQ. CDR3 size: 12 residues. In DNA, the CDR3 is TGCGCCAGCAGCTCGCAGTCCTACGAGCAGTACTTC. As protein: CASSSQSYEQYF.

This CDR3 reads CASSKRSGPSTDTQYF. Here the CDR3 DNA reads TGTGCCAGCAGCAAAAGAAGCGGGCCCAGCACAGATACGCAGTATTTT. This chain uses TRBV21-1 with TRBJ2-3; TRBD2, the table's D call, lacks a check against the DNA. TRBV21-1 is reported as a pseudogene. The CDR3 contains 16 residues.